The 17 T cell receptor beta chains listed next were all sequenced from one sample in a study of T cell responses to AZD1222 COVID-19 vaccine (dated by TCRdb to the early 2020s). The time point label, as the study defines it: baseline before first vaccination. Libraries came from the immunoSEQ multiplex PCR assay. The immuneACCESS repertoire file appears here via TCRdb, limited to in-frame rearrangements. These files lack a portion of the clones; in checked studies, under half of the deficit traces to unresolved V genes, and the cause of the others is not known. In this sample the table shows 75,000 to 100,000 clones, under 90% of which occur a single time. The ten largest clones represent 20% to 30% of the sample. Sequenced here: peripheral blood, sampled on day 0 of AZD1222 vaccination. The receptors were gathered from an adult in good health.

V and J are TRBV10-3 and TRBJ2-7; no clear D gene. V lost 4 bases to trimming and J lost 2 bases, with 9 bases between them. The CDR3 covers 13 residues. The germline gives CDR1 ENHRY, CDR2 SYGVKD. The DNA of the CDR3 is TGTGCCATCAGTGTGGACGCGACCTACGAGCAGTACTTC. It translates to CAISVDATYEQYF.

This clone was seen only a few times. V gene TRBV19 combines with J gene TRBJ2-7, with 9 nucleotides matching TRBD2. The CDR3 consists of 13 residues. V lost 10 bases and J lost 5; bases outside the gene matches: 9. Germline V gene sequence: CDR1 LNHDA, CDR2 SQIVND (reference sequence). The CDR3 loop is CATSSGSLHEQYF. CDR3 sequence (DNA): TGTGCCACCAGTAGCGGGAGTCTCCACGAGCAGTACTTC.

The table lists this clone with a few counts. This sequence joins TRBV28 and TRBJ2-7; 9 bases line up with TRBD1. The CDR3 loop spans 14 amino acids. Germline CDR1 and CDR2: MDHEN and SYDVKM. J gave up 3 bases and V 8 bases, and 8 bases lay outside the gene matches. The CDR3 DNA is TGTGCCAGCCTGAATCCGGGACAGGGCTACGAGCAGTACTTC. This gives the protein CASLNPGQGYEQYF.

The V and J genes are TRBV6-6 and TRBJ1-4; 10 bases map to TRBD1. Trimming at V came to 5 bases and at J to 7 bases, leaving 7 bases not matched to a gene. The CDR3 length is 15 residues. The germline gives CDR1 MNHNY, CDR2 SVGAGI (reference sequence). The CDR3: CASSPGQGGGEKLFF. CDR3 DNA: TGTGCCAGCAGTCCAGGACAGGGGGGAGGTGAAAAACTGTTTTTT.

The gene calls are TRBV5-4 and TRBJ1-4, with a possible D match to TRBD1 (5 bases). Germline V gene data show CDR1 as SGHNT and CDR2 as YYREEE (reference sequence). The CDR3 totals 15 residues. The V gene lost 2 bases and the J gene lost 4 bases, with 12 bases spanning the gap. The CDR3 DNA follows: TGTGCCAGCAGCTTAGATTCTAGGGGTAATGAAAAACTGTTTTTT. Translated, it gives CASSLDSRGNEKLFF. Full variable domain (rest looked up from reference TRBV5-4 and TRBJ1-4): ETGVTQSPTHLIKTRGQQVTLRCSSQSGHNTVSWYQQALGQGPQFIFQYYREEENGRGNFPPRFSGLQFPNYSSELNVNALELDDSALYLCASSLDSRGNEKLFFGSGTQLSVL.

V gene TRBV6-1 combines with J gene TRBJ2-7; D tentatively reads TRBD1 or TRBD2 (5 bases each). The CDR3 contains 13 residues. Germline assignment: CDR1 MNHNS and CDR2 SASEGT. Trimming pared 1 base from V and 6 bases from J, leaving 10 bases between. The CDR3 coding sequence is TGTGCCAGCAGTGAAGGCAGGGAGCGCGAGCAGTACTTC. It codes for CASSEGREREQYF.

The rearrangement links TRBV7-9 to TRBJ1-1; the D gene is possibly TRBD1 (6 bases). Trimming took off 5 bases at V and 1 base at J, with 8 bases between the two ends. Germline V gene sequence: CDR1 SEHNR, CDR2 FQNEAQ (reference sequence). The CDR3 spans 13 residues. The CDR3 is CASSPTGNTEAFF. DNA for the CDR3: TGTGCCAGCAGCCCGACAGGGAACACTGAAGCTTTCTTT.

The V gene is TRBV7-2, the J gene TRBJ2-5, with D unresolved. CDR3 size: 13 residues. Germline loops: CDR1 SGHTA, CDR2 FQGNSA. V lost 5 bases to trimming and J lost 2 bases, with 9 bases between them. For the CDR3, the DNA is TGTGCCAGCAGCCTTGCAAGACAAGAGACCCAGTACTTC. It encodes CASSLARQETQYF.

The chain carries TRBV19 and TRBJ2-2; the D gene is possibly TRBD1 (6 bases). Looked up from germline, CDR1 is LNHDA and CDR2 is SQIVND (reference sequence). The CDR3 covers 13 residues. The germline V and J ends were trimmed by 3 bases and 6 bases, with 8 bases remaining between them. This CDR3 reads CASSIQGSGELFF. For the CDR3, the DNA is TGTGCCAGTAGTATCCAGGGGTCCGGGGAGCTGTTTTTT.

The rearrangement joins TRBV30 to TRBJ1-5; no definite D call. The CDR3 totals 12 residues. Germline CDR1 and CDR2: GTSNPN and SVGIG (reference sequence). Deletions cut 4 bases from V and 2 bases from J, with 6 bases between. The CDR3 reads CAWTEGNQPQHF. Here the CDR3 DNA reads TGTGCCTGGACAGAGGGCAATCAGCCCCAGCATTTT. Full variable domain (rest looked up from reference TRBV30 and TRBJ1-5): SQTIHQWPATLVQPVGSPLSLECTVEGTSNPNLYWYRQAAGRGLQLLFYSVGIGQISSEVPQNLSASRPQDRQFILSSKKLLLSDSGFYLCAWTEGNQPQHFGDGTRLSIL.

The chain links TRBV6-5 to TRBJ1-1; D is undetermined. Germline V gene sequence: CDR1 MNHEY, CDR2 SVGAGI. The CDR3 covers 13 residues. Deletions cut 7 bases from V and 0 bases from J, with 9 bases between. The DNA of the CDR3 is TGTGCCAGCAACGGGGTGGTGAACACTGAAGCTTTCTTT. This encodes CASNGVVNTEAFF.

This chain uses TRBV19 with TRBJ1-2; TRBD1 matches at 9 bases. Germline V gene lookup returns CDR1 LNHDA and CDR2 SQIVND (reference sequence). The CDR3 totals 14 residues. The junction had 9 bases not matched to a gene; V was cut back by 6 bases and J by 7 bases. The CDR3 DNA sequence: TGTGCCAGTAGCCCAGGGACAGGGAGAGTTGGCTACACCTTC. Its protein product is CASSPGTGRVGYTF.

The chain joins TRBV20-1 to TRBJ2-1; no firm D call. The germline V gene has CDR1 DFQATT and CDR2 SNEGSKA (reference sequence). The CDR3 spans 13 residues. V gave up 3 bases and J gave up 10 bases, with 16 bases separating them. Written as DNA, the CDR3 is TGCAGTGCTAGTGGTGAAGGAGACGGGGAGCAGTTCTTC. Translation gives CSASGEGDGEQFF.

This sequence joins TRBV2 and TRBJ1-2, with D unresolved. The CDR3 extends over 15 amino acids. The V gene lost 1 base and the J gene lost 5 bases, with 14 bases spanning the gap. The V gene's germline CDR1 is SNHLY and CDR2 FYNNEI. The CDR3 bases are TGTGCCAGCAGTGAAGATGTAACAGAGATATATGGCTACACCTTC. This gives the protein CASSEDVTEIYGYTF.

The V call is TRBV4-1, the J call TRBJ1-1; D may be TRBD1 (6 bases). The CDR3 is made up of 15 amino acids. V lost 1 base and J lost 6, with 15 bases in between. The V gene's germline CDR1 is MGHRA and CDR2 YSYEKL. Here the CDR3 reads CASSQVPGEWAEAFF. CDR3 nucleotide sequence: TGCGCCAGCAGCCAAGTCCCAGGGGAGTGGGCTGAAGCTTTCTTT.

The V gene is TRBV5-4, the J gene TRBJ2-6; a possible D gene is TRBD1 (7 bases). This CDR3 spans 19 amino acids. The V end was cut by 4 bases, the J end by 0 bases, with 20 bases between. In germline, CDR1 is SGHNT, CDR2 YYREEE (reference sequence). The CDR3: CASSPNRQGGTSGANVLTF. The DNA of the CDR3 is TGTGCCAGCAGCCCAAACCGACAGGGAGGAACCTCTGGGGCCAACGTCCTGACTTTC.

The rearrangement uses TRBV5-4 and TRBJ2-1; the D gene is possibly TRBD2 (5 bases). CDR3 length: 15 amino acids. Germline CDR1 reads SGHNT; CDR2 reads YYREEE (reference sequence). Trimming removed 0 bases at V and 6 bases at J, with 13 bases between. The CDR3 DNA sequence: TGTGCCAGCAGCTTGGGGCTAGCTCCACTCAATGAGCAGTTCTTC. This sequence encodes CASSLGLAPLNEQFF.